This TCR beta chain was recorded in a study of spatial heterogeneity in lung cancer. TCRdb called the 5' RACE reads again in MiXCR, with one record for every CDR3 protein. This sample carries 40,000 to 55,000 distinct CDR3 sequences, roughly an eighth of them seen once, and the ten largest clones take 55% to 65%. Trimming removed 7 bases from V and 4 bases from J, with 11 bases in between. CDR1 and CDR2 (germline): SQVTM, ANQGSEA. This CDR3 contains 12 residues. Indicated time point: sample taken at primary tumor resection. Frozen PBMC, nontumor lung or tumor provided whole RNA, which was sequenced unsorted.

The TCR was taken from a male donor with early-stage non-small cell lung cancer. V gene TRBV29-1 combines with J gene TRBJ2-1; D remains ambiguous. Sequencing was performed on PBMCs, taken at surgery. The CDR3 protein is CSAGDIYNEQFF. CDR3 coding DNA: TGCAGCGCCGGAGACATATACAATGAGCAGTTCTTC.